Listed here are 5 T cell receptor beta chains from one sample, sequenced in a study of PD-L1 blockade in urothelial cancer. Only in-frame clones appear in the TCRdb table, and some are missing; sequencing was by immunoSEQ multiplex PCR. Counted here are roughly 120,000 clones, 85% to 90% occurring once; the ten biggest clones make up about 1.8%. As to time point: peripheral blood 6 weeks after treatment start. The sequenced sample was PBMCs, obtained around atezolizumab (anti-PD-L1) treatment. These receptors all stem from a man aged 60 to 75 with urothelial cancer.

The chain is built from TRBV7-3 and TRBJ2-6, with D possibly matching TRBD2 (6 bases). This CDR3 contains 15 residues. Germline CDR1 reads SGHTA; CDR2 reads FQGTGA. V was pared by 4 bases and J by 3 bases, with 10 bases between. The CDR3 loop is CASSSGGVGANVLTF. CDR3 nucleotides: TGTGCCAGCAGCTCCGGCGGGGTTGGGGCCAACGTCCTGACTTTC.

This clone has only one observation. The chain recombines TRBV25-1 with TRBJ1-2; D unclear. V dropped 4 bases and J dropped 7 bases, with 19 bases sitting between them. This CDR3 is 15 amino acids long. The germline V gene has CDR1 MGHDK and CDR2 SYGVNS. The CDR3 bases are TGTGCCAGCAGTGGTCCCCCGGGGTTCGGAGGTGGCTACACCTTC. The encoded protein is CASSGPPGFGGGYTF.

V gene TRBV27 combines with J gene TRBJ2-7, with no clear D. This CDR3 comprises 14 residues. V dropped 7 bases and J dropped 3 bases, with 16 bases sitting between them. Germline-derived CDR1 and CDR2 are MNHEY and SMNVEV (reference sequence). Written as DNA, the CDR3 is TGTGCCAGCACCACAACCCGACGACTCTACGAGCAGTACTTC. Protein product: CASTTTRRLYEQYF.

The V and J genes are TRBV7-3 and TRBJ2-3; 8 bases align to TRBD2. CDR1 and CDR2 (germline): SGHTA, FQGTGA. CDR3 length equals 16 residues. The ends lost 5 bases at V and 3 bases at J; junction bases unmatched: 10. The DNA for the CDR3 is TGTGCCAGCAGCCCCGCGGGGGGACGGGGAACAGATACGCAGTATTTT. It is translated as CASSPAGGRGTDTQYF.

This rearrangement joins TRBV28 to TRBJ1-1, with D possibly being TRBD1 (5 bases). CDR1 and CDR2 from the germline V gene are MDHEN and SYDVKM. The CDR3 has 13 residues. Trimming stripped 6 bases from V and 1 base from J, with 9 bases between. The CDR3 reads CASSPRGNTEAFF. The CDR3 region has the DNA TGTGCCAGCAGCCCAAGGGGGAACACTGAAGCTTTCTTT.